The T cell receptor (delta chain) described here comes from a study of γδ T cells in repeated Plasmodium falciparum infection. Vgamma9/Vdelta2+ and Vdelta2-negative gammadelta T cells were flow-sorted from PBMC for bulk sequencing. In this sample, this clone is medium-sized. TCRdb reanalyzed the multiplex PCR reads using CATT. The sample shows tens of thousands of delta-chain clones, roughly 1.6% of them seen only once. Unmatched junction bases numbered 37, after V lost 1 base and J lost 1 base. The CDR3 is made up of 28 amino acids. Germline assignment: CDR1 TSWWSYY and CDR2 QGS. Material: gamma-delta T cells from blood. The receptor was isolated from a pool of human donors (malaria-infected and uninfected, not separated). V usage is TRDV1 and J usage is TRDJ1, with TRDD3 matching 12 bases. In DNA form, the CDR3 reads TGTGCTCTTGGGGAACGGGGCGAGTTTGCCTTCCCCCCTTCTCGTACTGTCTGGGGGATACGGGGCACCGATAAACTCATCTTT. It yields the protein CALGERGEFAFPPSRTVWGIRGTDKLIF.